The 18 T cell receptor beta chains listed next were all sequenced from one sample in a study of T cell clonality in common variable immunodeficiency. Sequencing was performed with immunoSEQ multiplex PCR; in TCRdb, only in-frame clones are kept and a portion is missing. Found here are tens of thousands of clones, no singletons; the ten largest cover about 13%. The sequencing sample was made of peripheral blood mononuclear cells. These receptors were obtained from a person aged 18 to 70 in good health.

Ten or more counts support this clone. Read sequence stops 3 residues before the CDR3 end, and the germline J gene provides the missing end. The chain has TRBV4-1 and TRBJ2-7; TRBD1 is a possible D gene (6 bases). The CDR3 is 15 amino acids. Trimming shortened V by 0 bases and J by 2 bases, and 11 bases separated the two germline ends. Germline assignment: CDR1 MGHRA and CDR2 YSYEKL. CDR3 protein: CASSQDSGEAYEQYF. The sequenced part of the CDR3 DNA is TGCGCCAGCAGCCAAGATTCAGGGGAAGCCTACGAG.

At least ten counts were recorded for this clone. The read terminates 3 residues ahead of where the CDR3 ends, so the germline J gene completes it. V is TRBV6-1 and J is TRBJ2-3; D possibly corresponds to TRBD1 (6 bases). The CDR3 spans 14 residues. Germline CDR1 and CDR2: MNHNS and SASEGT. V was cut by 4 bases and J by 5 bases, with 13 bases left in between. Partial CDR3 DNA: TGTGCCAGCAGTGTTCAGGGGCTAGTAGATACG. Translating it yields CASSVQGLVDT. The whole CDR3 is CASSVQGLVDTQYF.

This clone was seen at least ten times. The read gets to within 3 residues of the CDR3 end, and the germline J gene fills in the rest. The same CDR3 arises from other DNA sequences in this sample as well. The chain joins TRBV7-9 to TRBJ2-7; 10 positions agree with TRBD1. From germline, CDR1 is SEHNR and CDR2 FQNEAQ (reference sequence). The CDR3 is made up of 15 amino acids. With V trimmed by 5 bases and J by 1 base, 5 bases remained unmatched. This CDR3 reads CASSAPGQGSYEQYF. The covered CDR3 bases are TGTGCCAGCAGCGCCCCGGGACAGGGGTCCTACGAG.

The sample holds a few counts of this clone. Read data end 3 residues before the CDR3 end; the end is taken from the germline J gene. This sequence joins TRBV7-6 and TRBJ2-3; 12 positions agree with TRBD2. Germline lookup yields CDR1 SGHVS and CDR2 FNYEAQ. This CDR3 has 16 amino acids. The DNA read from the CDR3 is TGTGCCAGCAGCGCCCTAGCGGGGGGGCGGCAAGAGACG. Its protein is CASSALAGGRQET. The whole CDR3 protein is CASSALAGGRQETQYF.

As regards this clone: The CDR3 end is not reached by the read, which stops 3 residues before it; the germline J gene fills it in. The gene calls are TRBV7-6 and TRBJ1-4; D is possibly TRBD1 (6 bases). The V end lost 1 base, the J end lost 5 bases, and 17 bases lay between the germline ends. The CDR3 consists of 17 residues. Germline assignment: CDR1 SGHVS and CDR2 FNYEAQ. The chain's CDR3 is CASSLEGGVALNEKLFF. CDR3 DNA (partial): TGTGCCAGCAGCTTAGAGGGGGGGGTAGCCCTCAATGAAAAA.

This clone has a count of ten or more. Partial CDR3 DNA: TGCGCCAGCAGCTTTCAGTTGGAGGGGACC. Amino acid sequence: CASSFQLEGT. The CDR3 in its entirety is CASSFQLEGTQYF. The chain recombines TRBV5-1 with TRBJ2-5, with TRBD2 as a possible D gene (6 bases). The read stops 3 residues short of the end of the CDR3; the missing end is completed from the germline J gene. Trimming removed 2 bases from V and 7 bases from J, with 12 bases in between. Germline CDR1 and CDR2: SGHRS and YFSETQ. The CDR3 runs 13 residues. Variable domain in full (rest from reference TRBV5-1 and TRBJ2-5): KAGVTQTPRYLIKTRGQQVTLSCSPISGHRSVSWYQQTPGQGLQFLFEYFSETQRNKGNFPGRFSGRQFSNSRSEMNVSTLELGDSALYLCASSFQLEGTQYFGPGTRLLVL.

This clone was recorded many times. The read ends 3 residues shy of where the CDR3 ends; the end is completed using the germline J gene. The chain carries TRBV5-1 and TRBJ1-1; D gene ambiguous. CDR1 and CDR2 from the germline V gene are SGHRS and YFSETQ. The V end lost 4 bases, the J end lost 1 base, and 20 bases lay between the germline ends. The CDR3 totals 17 residues. The covered CDR3 bases are TGCGCCAGCAGCCCGCTCCCTGTGGCGGGGAGGAACACTGAA. Encoded protein: CASSPLPVAGRNTE. The full CDR3 protein reads CASSPLPVAGRNTEAFF. Variable domain in full (rest from reference TRBV5-1 and TRBJ1-1): KAGVTQTPRYLIKTRGQQVTLSCSPISGHRSVSWYQQTPGQGLQFLFEYFSETQRNKGNFPGRFSGRQFSNSRSEMNVSTLELGDSALYLCASSPLPVAGRNTEAFFGQGTRLTVV.

The table lists this clone with many counts. The read gets to within 3 residues of the CDR3 end, and the germline J gene fills in the rest. The J gene is TRBJ2-5, the V gene TRBV19; no definite D call. Germline V gene data show CDR1 as LNHDA and CDR2 as SQIVND (reference sequence). The CDR3 runs to 13 residues. The V end was cut by 7 bases, the J end by 2 bases, with 11 bases between. Partial CDR3 DNA: TGTGCCAGTAACGCAGGTCGACAAGAGACC. Its protein product is CASNAGRQET. The whole CDR3 sequence is CASNAGRQETQYF.

This clone was observed many times. The read finishes 3 residues shy of the CDR3 end, and the germline J gene is used to complete it. The J gene is TRBJ1-3, the V gene TRBV7-3; TRBD1 might be the D (6 bases). The CDR3 spans 12 residues. Germline V gene data show CDR1 as SGHTA and CDR2 as FQGTGA. Here the CDR3 reads CASSTSGGIIYF. The CDR3 DNA, read in part, is TGTGCCAGCAGCACAAGCGGGGGCATC.

In regard to this clone: Sequencing ends 3 residues short of the CDR3 end; the germline J gene provides the rest. The J gene is TRBJ2-7, the V gene TRBV7-9, with D hard to call. Trimming took off 7 bases at V and 3 bases at J, with 16 bases between the two ends. This CDR3 has 14 residues. Germline lookup yields CDR1 SEHNR and CDR2 FQNEAQ (reference sequence). The CDR3 reads CASTWILDGYEQYF. The DNA read from the CDR3 is TGTGCCAGCACCTGGATTCTAGACGGCTACGAG.

Many counts were recorded for this clone. The CDR3 goes on 3 residues after the read ends, and that part is filled in from the germline J gene. The chain employs TRBV7-9 and TRBJ2-7; 9 bases are a match to TRBD2. The CDR3 is made up of 14 amino acids. The germline CDR1 and CDR2 sequences are SEHNR and FQNEAQ (reference sequence). The V and J ends lost 5 bases and 3 bases, in that order; junction bases with no gene match: 5. The sequenced part of the CDR3 DNA is TGTGCCAGCAGCGACCGGCGGGGGGGCTACGAG. Translating it yields CASSDRRGGYE. The CDR3 in its entirety is CASSDRRGGYEQYF.

This clone has at least ten counts. The CDR3 end lies 3 residues beyond the end of the read and is filled in from the germline J gene. This chain links TRBV10-3 with TRBJ2-5; 9 bases are a match to TRBD2. V was clipped by 2 bases and J by 2 bases; unmatched bases: 9. The V gene's germline CDR1 is ENHRY and CDR2 SYGVKD. This CDR3 region has 17 residues. The part of the CDR3 DNA that was read is TGTGCCATCAGTGAGGTTAGAGCGGGGGGACCTCAAGAGACC. It is translated as CAISEVRAGGPQET. The whole CDR3 protein reads CAISEVRAGGPQETQYF.

This clone was counted at least ten times. The DNA ends 3 residues before the CDR3 does, and the rest of the CDR3 is filled in from the germline J gene. This rearrangement joins TRBV19 to TRBJ2-1; no reliable D call. With 1 base removed from V and 3 bases from J, the gap between germline ends came to 13 bases. Germline V CDR1 and CDR2: LNHDA, SQIVND (reference sequence). This CDR3 is 16 amino acids long. The CDR3: CASSIVLTVVYNEQFF. The DNA read from the CDR3 is TGTGCCAGTAGTATAGTGCTTACAGTAGTCTACAATGAG.

At least ten counts were recorded for this clone. The read terminates 3 residues ahead of where the CDR3 ends, so the germline J gene completes it. This chain connects TRBV20-1 to TRBJ1-2; TRBD1 is a possible D gene (6 bases). V lost 5 bases, J lost 5 bases, and 9 bases lay in between. CDR3 length: 11 amino acids. Germline V gene lookup returns CDR1 DFQATT and CDR2 SNEGSKA (reference sequence). Here the CDR3 reads CSAQTGYGYTF. The covered CDR3 bases are TGCAGTGCTCAAACAGGGTATGGC.

Ten or more counts support this clone. The read falls 3 residues short of the CDR3 end, and the missing part is taken from the germline J gene. V is TRBV2 and J is TRBJ1-4; possibly TRBD1 for D (6 bases). Germline lookup yields CDR1 SNHLY and CDR2 FYNNEI. This CDR3 spans 14 amino acids. V was clipped by 7 bases and J by 7 bases, with 16 bases between them. CDR3 sequence: CASNVGRGSEKLFF. The CDR3 bases that were read are TGTGCCAGCAATGTCGGCAGGGGATCTGAAAAA. The full variable domain, rest sourced from reference TRBV2 and TRBJ1-4, is EPEVTQTPSHQVTQMGQEVILRCVPISNHLYFYWYRQILGQKVEFLVSFYNNEISEKSEIFDDQFSVERPDGSNFTLKIRSTKLEDSAMYFCASNVGRGSEKLFFGSGTQLSVL.

This clone was detected ten times or more. The read comes to an end 3 residues before the CDR3 does, leaving the germline J gene to fill in the end. The chain combines TRBV20-1 with TRBJ2-7, with TRBD1 as a possible D gene (6 bases). Germline CDR1 DFQATT, CDR2 SNEGSKA (reference sequence). Trimming pared 6 bases from V and 0 bases from J, leaving 9 bases between. The length of the CDR3 is 12 residues. The CDR3 reads CSATGSSYEQYF. CDR3 bases read: TGCAGTGCGACAGGTAGCTCCTACGAG.

This clone was detected many times. The observed sequence ends 3 residues before the CDR3 terminus, with the missing tail filled in from the germline J gene. The V gene is TRBV6-1, the J gene TRBJ2-1; tentatively, D is TRBD2 (6 bases). V lost 3 bases, J lost 4 bases, and 10 bases lay in between. Germline CDR1 MNHNS, CDR2 SASEGT. The CDR3 is 14 residues long. CDR3 DNA (partial): TGTGCCAGCAGTGAGGTCGGACTATACAATGAG. Encoded protein: CASSEVGLYNE. The complete CDR3 reads CASSEVGLYNEQFF.

This clone was seen repeatedly, ten times or more. The CDR3 end is not reached by the read, which stops 3 residues before it; the germline J gene fills it in. The chain carries TRBV7-8 and TRBJ2-1, with D possibly being TRBD2 (6 bases). The V and J ends lost 2 bases and 5 bases respectively, with 10 bases between them. From germline, CDR1 is SGHVS and CDR2 FQNEAQ. The CDR3 is 14 residues long. CDR3 bases read: TGTGCCAGCAGCTTATCTGGGGGGAACAATGAG. Its translation is CASSLSGGNNE. The complete CDR3 sequence is CASSLSGGNNEQFF.